The 2 T cell receptor beta chains listed next were all sequenced from one sample in a study of blood T cell repertoires in COVID-19. Clones were sequenced by immunoSEQ multiplex PCR, and TCRdb holds only the in-frame ones, with some missing. The data hold around 300,000 clones, with 75% to 90% observed a single time. Sequencing was performed on peripheral blood. The receptors derive from a woman aged 40 to 50 with acute or convalescent COVID-19.

The chain is built from TRBV5-4 and TRBJ2-5, with D possibly being TRBD2 (5 bases). Germline-derived CDR1 and CDR2 are SGHNT and YYREEE (reference sequence). V gave up 3 bases and J gave up 6 bases, with 18 bases separating them. This CDR3 spans 15 amino acids. The CDR3 DNA follows: TGTGCCAGCAGCTGGGTAGGGAGCTTCGGGAAGACCCAGTACTTC. Translation gives CASSWVGSFGKTQYF.

The chain carries TRBV9 and TRBJ1-2; TRBD1 is a possible D gene (5 bases). Germline values: CDR1 SGDLS, CDR2 YYNGEE. V was cut by 4 bases and J by 5 bases, with 18 bases left in between. The CDR3 has 15 residues. DNA of the CDR3: TGTGCCAGCAGCCTGAAACAGGACACCCTTTATGGCTACACCTTC. It yields the protein CASSLKQDTLYGYTF.